This entry concerns a single T cell receptor (beta chain). This clonotype was detected only a few times. There is no known antigen for this receptor. Base qualities are missing; no much larger clone stands one base away. The data were taken from a study of T-cell memory formation after mild COVID-19 (dated by TCRdb to the early 2020s). Turning to the overall study: TCR sequence clusters from the two donors were found to be largely donor specific. Two young, previously healthy adult volunteers made up the cohort, one male and one female. In a couple of donors, T-cell clones that expanded and contracted after mild COVID-19 were tracked by sequencing TCRalpha and TCRbeta repertoires over time. Overall results and qualifications from the work: From day 15 to 85, contracting clones showed balanced CD4/CD8 phenotypes, whereas a second wave of clones that expanded from day 15 to 37 leaned towards CD4+. Some responding clones were detected in pre-infection memory, suggesting pre-existing cross-reactive memory T cells joined the SARS-CoV-2 response. Contracting CD4+ clones turned up mainly in the CM and EM memory subsets, whereas EMRA was where CD8+ clones were enriched. Only two mild cases were covered in the study, and larger cohorts including severe cases with pre-infection samples were considered necessary. SARS-CoV-2 specificity was not confirmed for the second-wave clones peaking on day 37.

PBMCs were isolated by Ficoll-Paque density gradient centrifugation. Taken from the germline V gene (reference sequence), the CDR1 and CDR2 loops are LNHDA and SQIVND. Measured from the cysteine to the phenylalanine, the CDR3 is 17 residues long. Only the CDR3 part of the read is kept: 51 bases, read in frame from the first base. V drops 0 bases and J drops 0 bases, leaving 14 bases in between. Sequencing instrument: Illumina NovaSeq 6000. cDNA libraries for TCRalpha and TCRbeta were prepared by 5'RACE using constant-segment primers, with sample barcodes and unique molecular identifiers added. RNA was extracted from every sample with Trizol reagent. Library amplification was performed in two PCR steps, and a second sample barcode and Illumina TruSeq adapters were introduced in the second step. Libraries were sequenced on an Illumina NovaSeq with 2 x 150 bp paired-end reads. As for the original processing: The reads were demultiplexed and collapsed into UMI-guided consensus sequences using migec v1.2.7. Using mixcr v2.1.11, UMI consensuses were aligned to TRA and TRB V and J templates and then assembled into clonotypes. A clonotype was counted as expanded or contracted only if both edgeR and NoisET called the change significant, with noise models trained on biological replicates. For edgeR calls, the cutoffs were a false discovery rate-adjusted p below 0.01 and a log2 fold-change threshold of 1. As an exploratory analysis of dynamics, max-normalized trajectories of the 1000 most abundant clonotypes were examined by PCA with hierarchical clustering. Separately sequenced CD4+ and CD8+ repertoires were used to assign the CD4 or CD8 phenotype of responding clones. The public reads were reanalyzed by TCRdb: fastp trimming at Q25, MiXCR alignment, in-frame beta chains only. Each record represents a unique CDR3 protein, reported with the most common genes and DNA among its rows. The V and J calls come from TCRdb's annotation, not from the publication. The sample table records roughly 550,000 distinct CDR3 sequences; around 20% of these occur just once. The ten top clones hold around 12% of the sample.

This sequence was found in an adult woman who had mild COVID-19 (a few samples of this study predate the infection). The sample titles of this study are shuffled in the database, so cell type and time point are left out; the donor was told from shared clones. The chain uses TRBV19 and TRBJ1-2; 6 matching bases give a weak D call of TRBD1. Sequencing was performed on PBMCs or a T cell subset sorted from them (not recorded which). The CDR3: CASSIEFVGQTNYGYTF. The DNA is as follows: TGTGCCAGTAGTATAGAGTTCGTCGGACAGACTAACTATGGCTACACCTTC.